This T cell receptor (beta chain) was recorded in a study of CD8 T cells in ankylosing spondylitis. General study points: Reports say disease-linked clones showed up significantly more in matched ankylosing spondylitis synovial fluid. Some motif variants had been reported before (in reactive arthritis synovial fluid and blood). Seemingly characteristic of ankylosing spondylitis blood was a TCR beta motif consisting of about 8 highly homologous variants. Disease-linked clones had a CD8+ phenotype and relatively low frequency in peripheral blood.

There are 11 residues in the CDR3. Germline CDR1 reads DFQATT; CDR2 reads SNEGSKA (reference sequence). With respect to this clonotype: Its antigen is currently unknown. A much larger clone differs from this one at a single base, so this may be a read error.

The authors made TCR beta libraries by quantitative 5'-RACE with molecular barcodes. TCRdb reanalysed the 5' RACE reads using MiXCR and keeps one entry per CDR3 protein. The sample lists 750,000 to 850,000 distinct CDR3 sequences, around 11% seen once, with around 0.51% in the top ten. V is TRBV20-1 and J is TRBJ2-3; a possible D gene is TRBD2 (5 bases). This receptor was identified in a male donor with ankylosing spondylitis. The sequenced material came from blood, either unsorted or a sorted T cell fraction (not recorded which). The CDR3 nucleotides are TGCAGTGCTCCCTTCGGGGATACGCAGTGTTTT. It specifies CSAPFGDTQCF.